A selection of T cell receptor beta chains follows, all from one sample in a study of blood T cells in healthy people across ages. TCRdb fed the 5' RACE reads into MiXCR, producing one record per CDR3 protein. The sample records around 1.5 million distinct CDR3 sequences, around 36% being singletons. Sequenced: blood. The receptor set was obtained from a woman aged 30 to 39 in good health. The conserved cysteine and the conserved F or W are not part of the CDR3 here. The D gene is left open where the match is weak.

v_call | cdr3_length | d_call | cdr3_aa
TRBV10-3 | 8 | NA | ATRYNEQF
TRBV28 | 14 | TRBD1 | ASSRAMGDRARGYT
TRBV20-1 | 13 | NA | SARAGSGSTYEQY
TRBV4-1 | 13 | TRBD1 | ASPRVDRVNYGYT
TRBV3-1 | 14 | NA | ASSQDWSAGQETQY
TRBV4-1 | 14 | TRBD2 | ASSQVGLAAQETQY
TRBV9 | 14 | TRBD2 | AGSEGWTSGRPEQY
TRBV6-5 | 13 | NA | ASRGRGSVNYGYT
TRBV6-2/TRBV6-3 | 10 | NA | ASRDTKETQY
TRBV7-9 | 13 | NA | ASSKGTGHQETQY
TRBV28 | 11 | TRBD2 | ASSGRIQETQY
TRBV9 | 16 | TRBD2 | ASSVGWGGGAPADTQY
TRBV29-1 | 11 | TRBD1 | SVHGTAQETQF
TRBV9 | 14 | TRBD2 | ASSVGSGRAQETQY
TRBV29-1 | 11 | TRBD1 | SVESGGSREQF
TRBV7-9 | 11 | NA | ASSSKRGYEQY
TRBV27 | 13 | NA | ASSHLGTGNYGYT
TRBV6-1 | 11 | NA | ASRLKVNTEAF
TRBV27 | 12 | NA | ASSWASQGYEQY
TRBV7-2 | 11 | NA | ASRLGQYYEQY
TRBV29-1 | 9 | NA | SAAEGYEQY
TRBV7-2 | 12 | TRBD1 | ASIIQGPAYEQY
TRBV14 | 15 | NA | ASSQDGHLKGYNEQF
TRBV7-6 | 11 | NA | ASNSDGGYEQY
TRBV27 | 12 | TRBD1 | ASRYRGVGSPLH
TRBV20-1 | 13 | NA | SAREEGLLAYEQY
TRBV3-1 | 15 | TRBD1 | ASSQDPMATGAYEQY
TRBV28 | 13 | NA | ASRSRGGGNQPQH
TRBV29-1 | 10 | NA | SVAAGMGKLF
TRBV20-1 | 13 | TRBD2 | SPASGSPGPDTQY
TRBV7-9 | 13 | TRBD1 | ASSRQGDSNQPQH